The 26 T cell receptor beta chains reported below all come from one sample, sequenced in a study of cytomegalovirus exposure and HLA in healthy donors. The PCR was carried out with 60 Vbeta primers and 13 Jbeta primers. Sequencing was performed with immunoSEQ multiplex PCR; in TCRdb, only in-frame clones are kept and a portion is missing. This sample's table has 45,000 to 60,000 clones. The sequenced sample was PBMCs. The receptors shown here come from a female donor in good health and CMV-seronegative.

The chain couples TRBV28 to TRBJ1-1; D possibly corresponds to TRBD1 (6 bases). The germline V and J ends were trimmed by 4 bases and 9 bases, with 21 bases remaining between them. The CDR3 runs 15 residues. The V gene's germline CDR1 is MDHEN and CDR2 SYDVKM. The chain's CDR3 is CASSSQDSSRSKAFF. CDR3 DNA sequence: TGTGCCAGCAGTTCCCAGGACAGTTCCCGCTCCAAAGCTTTCTTT.

V gene TRBV6-1 combines with J gene TRBJ1-2; a possible D gene is TRBD1 (5 bases). V gave up 1 base and J gave up 4 bases, with 13 bases separating them. The V gene's germline CDR1 is MNHNS and CDR2 SASEGT. The CDR3 consists of 15 residues. The CDR3 DNA sequence: TGTGCCAGCAGTGAAGGCGGCAGGGTGATCTATGGCTACACCTTC. Its translation is CASSEGGRVIYGYTF.

V usage is TRBV25-1 and J usage is TRBJ1-5; 11 bases line up with TRBD1. This CDR3 comprises 17 residues. Germline-derived CDR1 and CDR2 are MGHDK and SYGVNS. The V gene end was trimmed by 4 bases and the J gene end by 0 bases; junction bases not matched to a gene: 5. CDR3: CASSASGTGGSNQPQHF. The CDR3 DNA sequence: TGTGCCAGCAGTGCATCCGGGACAGGGGGTAGCAATCAGCCCCAGCATTTT.

This chain connects TRBV30 to TRBJ1-1; no firm D call. This CDR3 is built from 13 residues. Germline CDR1 is GTSNPN and CDR2 is SVGIG (reference sequence). V lost 3 bases and J lost 2, with 10 bases in between. The CDR3 spells CAWSLGKNTEAFF. The DNA of the CDR3 is TGTGCCTGGAGCCTCGGGAAAAACACTGAAGCTTTCTTT.

V and J are TRBV4-1 and TRBJ2-1, with D uncertain. Trimming pared 3 bases from V and 2 bases from J, leaving 11 bases between. CDR3 size: 15 residues. Germline values: CDR1 MGHRA, CDR2 YSYEKL. CDR3 region: CASSQYPEAYNEQFF. DNA of the CDR3: TGCGCCAGCAGCCAGTACCCCGAGGCCTACAATGAGCAGTTCTTC.

CDR3 region: CASSLASLNTGELFF. In DNA, the CDR3 is TGTGCCAGCAGCTTAGCTTCTTTGAACACCGGGGAGCTGTTTTTT. The chain carries TRBV11-3 and TRBJ2-2; D is ambiguous. The CDR3 runs to 15 residues. Germline CDR1 and CDR2: SGHNT and YENEEA. With 1 base removed from V and 1 base from J, the gap between germline ends came to 7 bases. The complete variable domain, with remaining parts taken from reference TRBV11-3 and TRBJ2-2, reads EAGVVQSPRYKIIEKKQPVAFWCNPISGHNTLYWYLQNLGQGPELLIRYENEEAVDDSQLPKDRFSAERLKGVDSTLKIQPAELGDSAVYLCASSLASLNTGELFFGEGSRLTVL.

The rearrangement joins TRBV29-1 to TRBJ2-5; D is possibly TRBD1 (6 bases). V shed 5 bases and J shed 4 bases, with 17 bases lying between them. Germline loops: CDR1 SQVTM, CDR2 ANQGSEA. The CDR3 is 14 residues long. The DNA for the CDR3 is TGCAGCGTTATCCAGGGGTTTAATCGAGAGACCCAGTACTTC. Translation gives CSVIQGFNRETQYF. Full variable domain (outside the CDR3, taken from reference TRBV29-1 and TRBJ2-5): SAVISQKPSRDICQRGTSLTIQCQVDSQVTMMFWYRQQPGQSLTLIATANQGSEATYESGFVIDKFPISRPNLTFSTLTVSNMSPEDSSIYLCSVIQGFNRETQYFGPGTRLLVL.

The chain employs TRBV12-1 and TRBJ2-7; TRBD2, as called in the table, went unchecked against the DNA. TRBV12-1 is marked as a pseudogene. The CDR3 consists of 14 residues. CDR3: CASSLWVSGNEQYF. Written as DNA, the CDR3 is TGTGCCAGCAGCCTCTGGGTTAGCGGGAACGAGCAGTACTTC.

A word on this clone: Compared with germline, one end of the junction differs, possibly owing to a read error. The rearrangement links TRBV5-1 to TRBJ2-7, with D maybe TRBD2 (6 bases). The CDR3 covers 17 residues. Germline CDR1 and CDR2: SGHRS and YFSETQ. The CDR3 region is CASSLSTPGTGIYGQYF. Written as DNA, the CDR3 is TGCGCCAGCAGCTTGTCAACCCCAGGGACTGGGATCTACGGGCAGTACTTC.

The J gene is TRBJ2-7, the V gene TRBV6-6; D not certain. Germline V CDR1 and CDR2: MNHNY, SVGAGI (reference sequence). The CDR3 length is 15 residues. V lost 7 bases, J lost 0 bases, and 16 bases lay in between. The CDR3 DNA sequence: TGTGCCAGCAACGTGCTAGGTCCCAGCTCCTACGAGCAGTACTTC. Translating gives CASNVLGPSSYEQYF.

The chain combines TRBV6-5 with TRBJ1-1, with D maybe TRBD1 (6 bases). Trimming took 2 bases from V and 10 from J, leaving 23 bases between them. The germline V gene has CDR1 MNHEY and CDR2 SVGAGI. CDR3 length: 16 residues. The DNA of the CDR3 is TGTGCCAGCAGTTACGAGGCAGGGGCGGGTTCTCGAGGAGCTTTCTTT. It specifies CASSYEAGAGSRGAFF.

The gene calls are TRBV28 and TRBJ2-5, with D perhaps TRBD1 (6 bases). In germline, CDR1 is MDHEN, CDR2 SYDVKM. The CDR3 runs 17 residues. V was cut by 3 bases and J by 4 bases, with 21 bases left in between. CDR3 sequence reads: CASSFSLTGLWGETQYF. As DNA, the CDR3 is TGTGCCAGCAGTTTTTCCTTGACAGGACTGTGGGGAGAGACCCAGTACTTC.

The chain combines TRBV18 with TRBJ1-2; D might be TRBD1 (5 bases). V dropped 2 bases and J dropped 3 bases, with 13 bases sitting between them. Per the germline V gene, CDR1 is KGHSH and CDR2 is LQKENI. There are 15 residues in the CDR3. CDR3 amino acids: CASSPGGRSDYGYTF. The CDR3, as DNA: TGTGCCAGCTCACCAGGGGGGAGGTCTGACTATGGCTACACCTTC. The full variable domain, its missing parts supplied by reference TRBV18 and TRBJ1-2, is NAGVMQNPRHLVRRRGQEARLRCSPMKGHSHVYWYRQLPEEGLKFMVYLQKENIIDESGMPKERFSAEFPKEGPSILRIQQVVRGDSAAYFCASSPGGRSDYGYTFGSGTRLTVV.

This chain's CDR3 is CASSLFDQPQHF. The CDR3 coding sequence is TGTGCCAGCAGCCTTTTCGATCAGCCCCAGCATTTT. The J gene is TRBJ1-5, the V gene TRBV7-2; D unresolved. V lost 5 bases and J 5 bases, leaving 7 bases between the germline ends. Per germline, CDR1 SGHTA and CDR2 FQGNSA. CDR3 length equals 12 residues.

The chain combines TRBV29-1 with TRBJ2-7; D perhaps matches TRBD1 (5 bases). CDR1 and CDR2 (germline): SQVTM, ANQGSEA. The CDR3 consists of 13 residues. V shed 4 bases and J shed 2 bases, with 12 bases lying between them. The DNA of the CDR3 is TGCAGCGTTGTTAGCAGGGCTACCTACGAGCAGTACTTC. Encoded protein: CSVVSRATYEQYF.

J is TRBJ2-7 and V is TRBV4-1; TRBD2 matches 14 bases. The CDR3 covers 16 residues. Germline V gene data show CDR1 as MGHRA and CDR2 as YSYEKL. V lost 3 bases, J lost 7 bases, and 8 bases stayed unmatched. The CDR3 loop is CASSHQGLAGADEQYF. The CDR3 bases are TGCGCCAGCAGCCATCAGGGACTAGCGGGAGCCGATGAGCAGTACTTC.

The genes are TRBV4-1 and TRBJ2-7; 7 bases line up with TRBD2. The CDR3 runs to 13 residues. V shed 11 bases and J 0 bases; nucleotides not matched to a gene: 7. Germline CDR1 MGHRA, CDR2 YSYEKL. The CDR3 is CAVRRGFSYEQYF. The CDR3 bases are TGCGCCGTTCGGCGGGGGTTCTCCTACGAGCAGTACTTC.

The rearrangement uses TRBV9 and TRBJ1-2; 9 positions agree with TRBD1. The J segment lost 4 bases and the V segment lost 5 bases, leaving 6 bases of the junction unmatched. The CDR3 contains 14 residues. CDR1 is SGDLS and CDR2 is YYNGEE in the germline V gene. CDR3 residues: CASSNRGQGYGYTF. CDR3 nucleotides: TGTGCCAGCAGTAACAGGGGGCAGGGCTATGGCTACACCTTC.

V and J are TRBV9 and TRBJ2-7; D is unresolved. The CDR3 contains 14 residues. CDR1 and CDR2 from the germline V gene are SGDLS and YYNGEE. V was pared by 0 bases and J by 2 bases, with 9 bases between. CDR3: CASSVDPHPYEQYF. CDR3 DNA: TGTGCCAGCAGCGTAGACCCACACCCCTACGAGCAGTACTTC.

CDR3 in amino acids: CASSPETGGLTYGYTF. The DNA of the CDR3 is TGCGCCAGCAGCCCTGAGACAGGGGGATTAACCTATGGCTACACCTTC. This chain joins TRBV5-1 and TRBJ1-2, with 9 bases aligning to TRBD1. CDR3 length equals 16 residues. Germline V CDR1 and CDR2: SGHRS, YFSETQ. With 4 bases clipped from V and 4 bases from J, the junction kept 11 bases outside the gene matches.

The rearrangement uses TRBV9 and TRBJ1-1; 10 nucleotides agree with TRBD1. Germline CDR1 reads SGDLS; CDR2 reads YYNGEE. V dropped 3 bases and J dropped 6; count of bases not matched to a gene: 11. The CDR3 extends over 16 amino acids. The CDR3 region has the DNA TGTGCCAGCAGCGCCTCGACAGGGGGCGCTTTTCCTGAAGCTTTCTTT. It yields the protein CASSASTGGAFPEAFF.

The chain links TRBV4-3 to TRBJ1-3, with a possible D match to TRBD1 (5 bases). CDR1 is LGHNA, CDR2 YSLEER, per germline. Trimming stripped 0 bases from V and 4 bases from J, with 13 bases between. The CDR3 spans 16 residues. CDR3 bases: TGCGCCAGCAGCCAAGACCCAGGCTCAGGGGGAAACACCATATATTTT. Amino acids: CASSQDPGSGGNTIYF.

The chain employs TRBV7-9 and TRBJ2-1; weak D call: TRBD2 (6 bases). The V end was cut by 1 base, the J end by 6 bases, with 10 bases between. The CDR3 length is 14 residues. In germline, CDR1 is SEHNR, CDR2 FQNEAQ (reference sequence). The DNA of the CDR3 is TGTGCCAGCAGCTTAGTTAGCGGAATCAATGAGCAGTTCTTC. As protein: CASSLVSGINEQFF.

V usage is TRBV27 and J usage is TRBJ2-7; 8 nucleotides match TRBD1. This CDR3 region has 13 residues. After removal of 5 bases from V and 6 bases from J, the junction contained 6 bases not matched to a gene. Germline CDR1 reads MNHEY; CDR2 reads SMNVEV (reference sequence). For the CDR3, the DNA is TGTGCCAGCAGTCATCCAACAGGGGGCGAGCAGTACTTC. As protein: CASSHPTGGEQYF.

The chain joins TRBV6-5 to TRBJ1-2; 8 bases align to TRBD1. This CDR3 comprises 16 residues. With 0 bases clipped from V and 3 bases from J, the junction kept 6 bases outside the gene matches. From germline, CDR1 is MNHEY and CDR2 SVGAGI. The CDR3 DNA reads as TGTGCCAGCAGTTACTCGGGCGGACAGGGTGACTATGGCTACACCTTC. Translation: CASSYSGGQGDYGYTF.

This CDR3 is CASSQDVGDRAYEQYF. Written as DNA, the CDR3 is TGCGCCAGCAGCCAAGATGTAGGGGACAGGGCCTACGAGCAGTACTTC. V usage is TRBV4-3 and J usage is TRBJ2-7; 9 bases are a match to TRBD1. The CDR3 extends over 16 amino acids. Germline assignment: CDR1 LGHNA and CDR2 YSLEER. The V gene end was trimmed by 0 bases and the J gene end by 2 bases; junction bases not matched to a gene: 5.